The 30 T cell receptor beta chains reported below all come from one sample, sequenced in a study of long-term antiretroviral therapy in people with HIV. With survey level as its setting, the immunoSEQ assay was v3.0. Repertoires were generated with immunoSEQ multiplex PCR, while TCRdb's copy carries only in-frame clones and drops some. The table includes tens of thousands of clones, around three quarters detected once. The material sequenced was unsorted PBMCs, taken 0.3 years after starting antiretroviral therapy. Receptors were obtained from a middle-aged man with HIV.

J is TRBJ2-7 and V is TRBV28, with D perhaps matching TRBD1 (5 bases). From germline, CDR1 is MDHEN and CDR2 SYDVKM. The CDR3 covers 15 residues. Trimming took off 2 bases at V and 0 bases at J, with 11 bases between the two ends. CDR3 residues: CASSLEQAGSYEQYF. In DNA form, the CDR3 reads TGTGCCAGCAGTTTAGAACAGGCTGGCTCCTACGAGCAGTACTTC. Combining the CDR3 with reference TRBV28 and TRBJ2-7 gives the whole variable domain DVKVTQSSRYLVKRTGEKVFLECVQDMDHENMFWYRQDPGLGLRLIYFSYDVKMKEKGDIPEGYSVSREKKERFSLILESASTNQTSMYLCASSLEQAGSYEQYFGPGTRLTVT.

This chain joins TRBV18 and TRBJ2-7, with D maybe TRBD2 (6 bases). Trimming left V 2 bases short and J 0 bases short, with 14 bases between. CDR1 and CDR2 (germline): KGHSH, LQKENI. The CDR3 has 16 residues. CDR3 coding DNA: TGTGCCAGCTCACCATACGCTAGCGCGTTCTCCTACGAGCAGTACTTC. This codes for CASSPYASAFSYEQYF.

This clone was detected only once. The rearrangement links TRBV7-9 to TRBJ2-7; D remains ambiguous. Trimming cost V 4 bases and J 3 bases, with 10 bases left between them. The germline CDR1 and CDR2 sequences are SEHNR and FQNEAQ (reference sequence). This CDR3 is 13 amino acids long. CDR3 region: CASSSTAHYEQYF. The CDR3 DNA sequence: TGTGCCAGCAGCTCGACCGCGCACTACGAGCAGTACTTC. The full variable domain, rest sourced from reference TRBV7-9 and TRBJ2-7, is DTGVSQNPRHKITKRGQNVTFRCDPISEHNRLYWYRQTLGQGPEFLTYFQNEAQLEKSRLLSDRFSAERPKGSFSTLEIQRTEQGDSAMYLCASSSTAHYEQYFGPGTRLTVT.

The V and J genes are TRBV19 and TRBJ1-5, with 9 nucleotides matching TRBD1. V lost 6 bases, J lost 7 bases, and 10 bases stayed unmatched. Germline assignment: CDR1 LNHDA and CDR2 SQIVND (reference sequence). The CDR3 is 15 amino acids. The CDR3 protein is CASSRGQGRRQPQHF. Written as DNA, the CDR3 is TGTGCCAGTAGCCGGGGACAGGGAAGAAGGCAGCCCCAGCATTTT.

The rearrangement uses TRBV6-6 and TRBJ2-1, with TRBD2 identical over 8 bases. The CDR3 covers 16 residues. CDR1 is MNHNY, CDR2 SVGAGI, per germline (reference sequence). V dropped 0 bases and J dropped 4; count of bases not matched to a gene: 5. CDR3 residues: CASSYSGGGGYNEQFF. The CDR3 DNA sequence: TGTGCCAGCAGTTACTCGGGGGGCGGGGGGTACAATGAGCAGTTCTTC.

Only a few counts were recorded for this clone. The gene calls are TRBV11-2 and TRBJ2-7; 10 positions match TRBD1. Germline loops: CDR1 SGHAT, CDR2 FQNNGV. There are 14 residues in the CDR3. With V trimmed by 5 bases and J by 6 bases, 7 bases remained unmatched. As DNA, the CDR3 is TGTGCCAGCAGCCTAGGGGGACAGGGGAGCGAGCAGTACTTC. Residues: CASSLGGQGSEQYF.

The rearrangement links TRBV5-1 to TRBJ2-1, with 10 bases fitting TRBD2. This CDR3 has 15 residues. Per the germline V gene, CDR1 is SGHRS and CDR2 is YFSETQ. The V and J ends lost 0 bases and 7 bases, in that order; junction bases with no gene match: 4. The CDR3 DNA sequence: TGCGCCAGCAGCTTGGCCCTAGCGGGAGTGAATGAGCAGTTCTTC. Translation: CASSLALAGVNEQFF. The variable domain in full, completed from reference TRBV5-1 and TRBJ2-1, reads KAGVTQTPRYLIKTRGQQVTLSCSPISGHRSVSWYQQTPGQGLQFLFEYFSETQRNKGNFPGRFSGRQFSNSRSEMNVSTLELGDSALYLCASSLALAGVNEQFFGPGTRLTVL.

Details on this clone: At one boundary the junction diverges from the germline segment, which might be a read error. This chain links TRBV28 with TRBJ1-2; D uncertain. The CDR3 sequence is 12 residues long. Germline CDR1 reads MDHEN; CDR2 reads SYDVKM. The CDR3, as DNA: TGTGCCAGCAGTCCTGAGGCGCTCCTCTATTTCTTC. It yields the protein CASSPEALLYFF.

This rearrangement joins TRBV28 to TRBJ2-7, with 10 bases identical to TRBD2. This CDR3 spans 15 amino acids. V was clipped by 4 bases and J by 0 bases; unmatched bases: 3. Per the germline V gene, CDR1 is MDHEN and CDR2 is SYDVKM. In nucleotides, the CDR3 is TGTGCCAGCAGTTCGAGCGGGGGGGTCTCCTACGAGCAGTACTTC. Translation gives CASSSSGGVSYEQYF.

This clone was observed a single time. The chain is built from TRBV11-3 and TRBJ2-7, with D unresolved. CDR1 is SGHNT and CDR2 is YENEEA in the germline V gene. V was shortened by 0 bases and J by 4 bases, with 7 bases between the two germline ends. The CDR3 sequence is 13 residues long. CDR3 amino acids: CASSLDPGYEQYF. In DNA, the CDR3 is TGTGCCAGCAGCTTAGACCCCGGGTACGAGCAGTACTTC.

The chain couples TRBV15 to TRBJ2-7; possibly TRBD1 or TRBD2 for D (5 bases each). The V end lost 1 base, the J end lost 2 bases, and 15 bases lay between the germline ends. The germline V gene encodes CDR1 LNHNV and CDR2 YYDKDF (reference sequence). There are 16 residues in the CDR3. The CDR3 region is CATSRAIRDGTYEQYF. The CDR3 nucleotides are TGTGCCACCAGCAGAGCTATCCGGGACGGGACCTACGAGCAGTACTTC.

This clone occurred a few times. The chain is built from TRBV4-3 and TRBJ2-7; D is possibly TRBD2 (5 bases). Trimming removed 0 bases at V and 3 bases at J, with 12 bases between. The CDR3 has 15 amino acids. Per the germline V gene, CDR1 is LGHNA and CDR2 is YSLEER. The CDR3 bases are TGCGCCAGCAGCCAAGATCTGAGCGGTTACTACGAGCAGTACTTC. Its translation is CASSQDLSGYYEQYF.

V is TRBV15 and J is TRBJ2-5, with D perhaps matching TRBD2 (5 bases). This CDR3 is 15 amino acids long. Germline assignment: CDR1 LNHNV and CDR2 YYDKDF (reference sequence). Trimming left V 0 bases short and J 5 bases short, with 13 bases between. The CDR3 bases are TGTGCCACCAGCAGAGATTCCGGGGTCGGGGAGACCCAGTACTTC. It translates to CATSRDSGVGETQYF.

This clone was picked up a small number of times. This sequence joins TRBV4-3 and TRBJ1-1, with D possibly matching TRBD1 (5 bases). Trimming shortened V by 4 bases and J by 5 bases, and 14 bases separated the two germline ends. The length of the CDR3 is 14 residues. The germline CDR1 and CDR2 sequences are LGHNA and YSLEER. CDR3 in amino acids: CASSLGTAGTEAFF. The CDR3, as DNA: TGCGCCAGCAGCCTCGGGACCGCGGGGACTGAAGCTTTCTTT.

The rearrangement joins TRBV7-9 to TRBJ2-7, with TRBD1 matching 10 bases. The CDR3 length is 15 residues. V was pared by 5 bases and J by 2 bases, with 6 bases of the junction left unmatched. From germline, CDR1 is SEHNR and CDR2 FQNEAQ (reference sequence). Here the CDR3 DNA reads TGTGCCAGCAGCCTGGGACAGGGGTTCACCTACGAGCAGTACTTC. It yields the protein CASSLGQGFTYEQYF.

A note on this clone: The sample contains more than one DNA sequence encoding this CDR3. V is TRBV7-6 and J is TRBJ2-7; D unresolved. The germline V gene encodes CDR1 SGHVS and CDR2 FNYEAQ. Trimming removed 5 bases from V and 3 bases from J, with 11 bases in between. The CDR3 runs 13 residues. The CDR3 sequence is CASSPGPNYEQYF. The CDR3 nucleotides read TGTGCCAGCAGCCCAGGACCGAACTACGAGCAGTACTTC.

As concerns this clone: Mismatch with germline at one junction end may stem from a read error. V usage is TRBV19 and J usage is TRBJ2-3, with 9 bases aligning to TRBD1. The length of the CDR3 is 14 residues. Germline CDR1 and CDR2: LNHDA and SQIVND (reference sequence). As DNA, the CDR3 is TGTGCCAGTAGTAGCCGGGACAGGGTAGGAGATAAGGTTTTT. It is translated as CASSSRDRVGDKVF.

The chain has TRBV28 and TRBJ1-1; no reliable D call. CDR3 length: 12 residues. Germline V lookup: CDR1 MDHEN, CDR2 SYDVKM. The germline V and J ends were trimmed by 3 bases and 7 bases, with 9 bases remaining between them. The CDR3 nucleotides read TGTGCCAGCAGTTTTAGACGGTTTGAAGCTTTCTTT. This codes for CASSFRRFEAFF.

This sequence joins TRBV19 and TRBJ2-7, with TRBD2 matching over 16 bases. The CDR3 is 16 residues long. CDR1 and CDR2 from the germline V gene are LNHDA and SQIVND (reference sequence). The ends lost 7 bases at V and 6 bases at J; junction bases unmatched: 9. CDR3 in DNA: TGTGCCAGTACACCGGGACTAGCGGGAGGGCCAAGCGAGCAGTACTTC. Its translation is CASTPGLAGGPSEQYF.

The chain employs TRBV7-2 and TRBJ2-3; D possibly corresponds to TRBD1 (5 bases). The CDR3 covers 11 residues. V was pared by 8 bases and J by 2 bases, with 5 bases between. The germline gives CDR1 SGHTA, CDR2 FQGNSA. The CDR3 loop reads CASGHTDTQYF. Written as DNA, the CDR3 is TGTGCCAGCGGACACACAGATACGCAGTATTTT.

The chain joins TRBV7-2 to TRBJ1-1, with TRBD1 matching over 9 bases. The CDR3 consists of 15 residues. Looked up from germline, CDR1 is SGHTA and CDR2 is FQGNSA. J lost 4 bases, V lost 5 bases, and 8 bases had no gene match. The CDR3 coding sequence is TGTGCCAGCAGCGTAAAAACAGGGGGCGGCACTGAAGCTTTCTTT. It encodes CASSVKTGGGTEAFF.

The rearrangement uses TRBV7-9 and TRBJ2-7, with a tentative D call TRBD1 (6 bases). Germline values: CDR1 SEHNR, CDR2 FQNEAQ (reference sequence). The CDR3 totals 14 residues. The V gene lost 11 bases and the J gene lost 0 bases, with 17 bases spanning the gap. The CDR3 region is CAARGKWSSYEQYF. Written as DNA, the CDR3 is TGTGCCGCAAGGGGGAAATGGAGCTCCTACGAGCAGTACTTC.

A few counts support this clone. The CDR3 loop is CASSDLSGGNQPQHF. The CDR3 region has the DNA TGTGCCAGCAGTGACTTATCGGGGGGCAATCAGCCCCAGCATTTT. The V call is TRBV6-6, the J call TRBJ1-5, with D possibly matching TRBD1 (5 bases). The germline V and J ends were trimmed by 5 bases and 2 bases, with 13 bases remaining between them. The germline V gene has CDR1 MNHNY and CDR2 SVGAGI (reference sequence). This CDR3 comprises 15 residues.

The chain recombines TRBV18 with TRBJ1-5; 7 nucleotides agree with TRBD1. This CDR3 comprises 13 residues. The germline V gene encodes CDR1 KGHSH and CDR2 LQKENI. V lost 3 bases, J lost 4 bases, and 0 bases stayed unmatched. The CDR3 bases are TGTGCCAGCTCACCGGGACAGAATCAGCCCCAGCATTTT. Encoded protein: CASSPGQNQPQHF.

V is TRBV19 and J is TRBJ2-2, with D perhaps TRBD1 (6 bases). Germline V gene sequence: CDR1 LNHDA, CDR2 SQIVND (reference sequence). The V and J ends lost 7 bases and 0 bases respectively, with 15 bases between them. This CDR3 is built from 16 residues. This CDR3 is CASKGEARTNTGELFF. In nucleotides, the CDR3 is TGTGCCAGTAAGGGGGAAGCTCGAACGAACACCGGGGAGCTGTTTTTT.

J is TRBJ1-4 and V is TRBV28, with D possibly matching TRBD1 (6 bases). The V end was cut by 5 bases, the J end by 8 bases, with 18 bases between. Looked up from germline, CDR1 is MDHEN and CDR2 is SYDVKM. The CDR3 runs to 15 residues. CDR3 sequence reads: CASSRGGGGEEKLFF. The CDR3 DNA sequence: TGTGCCAGCAGTAGGGGAGGGGGAGGAGAAGAAAAACTGTTTTTT.

The DNA of the CDR3 is TGTGCCAGCAGCGACGGGGGTCGGGGAAACACCATATATTTT. Its protein product is CASSDGGRGNTIYF. This chain joins TRBV9 and TRBJ1-3, with D possibly matching TRBD1 (5 bases). Trimming took 3 bases from V and 4 from J, leaving 11 bases between them. The V gene's germline CDR1 is SGDLS and CDR2 YYNGEE. This CDR3 region has 14 residues.

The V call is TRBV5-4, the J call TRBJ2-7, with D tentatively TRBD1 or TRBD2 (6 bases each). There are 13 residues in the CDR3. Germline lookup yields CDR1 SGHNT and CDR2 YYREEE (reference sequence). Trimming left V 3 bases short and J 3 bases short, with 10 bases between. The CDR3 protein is CASSWRDNYEQYF. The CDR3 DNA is TGTGCCAGCAGCTGGCGGGACAACTACGAGCAGTACTTC.

Here the CDR3 reads CASNRDRQGNYGYTF. The CDR3 nucleotides read TGTGCCAGCAATAGGGACCGACAGGGGAACTATGGCTACACCTTC. V and J are TRBV28 and TRBJ1-2, with TRBD1 matching 8 bases. Germline-derived CDR1 and CDR2 are MDHEN and SYDVKM. The junction had 9 bases not matched to a gene; V was cut back by 7 bases and J by 2 bases. The CDR3 is 15 amino acids.

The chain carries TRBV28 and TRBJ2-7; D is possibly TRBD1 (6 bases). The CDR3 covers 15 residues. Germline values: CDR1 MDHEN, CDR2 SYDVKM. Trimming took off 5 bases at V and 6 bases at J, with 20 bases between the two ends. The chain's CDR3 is CASSPPGANRGEQYF. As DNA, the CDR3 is TGTGCCAGCAGTCCCCCAGGGGCAAATAGAGGCGAGCAGTACTTC.